This TCR beta chain was sequenced during a study of naive and memory T cell subsets. An equimolar mix of two oligonucleotides served as the beta constant-region primer for TRBC1 and TRBC2. Ligated cDNA was amplified by four rounds of PCR with nested alpha and beta constant-region primers and SP2. One entry per CDR3 protein results from TCRdb running MiXCR on the UMI-ligation and nested PCR reads. The repertoire holds 15,000 or so distinct CDR3 sequences, with approximately 9.4% as singletons. The germline V and J ends were trimmed by 4 bases and 3 bases, with 14 bases remaining between them. The CDR3 extends over 14 amino acids. The germline V gene has CDR1 SGDLS and CDR2 YYNGEE. Cells stained for CD3, CD4, CD8, CD45RA and CD27 were sorted into four subsets. This clonotype has just a few counts.

The sequencing sample was made of central memory CD8+ T cells from blood. This sequence joins TRBV9 and TRBJ2-7; D not certain. The source is a human donor in good health. The CDR3 nucleotides are TGTGCCAGCAGCACCCGTTTAGGGAACTACGAGCAGTACTTC. Protein product: CASSTRLGNYEQYF. Looking up the rest from reference TRBV9 and TRBJ2-7 gives the full variable domain: DSGVTQTPKHLITATGQRVTLRCSPRSGDLSVYWYQQSLDQGLQFLIQYYNGEERAKGNILERFSAQQFPDLHSELNLSSLELGDSALYFCASSTRLGNYEQYFGPGTRLTVT.